This T cell receptor beta chain was captured in a study of monozygotic twins with cystic fibrosis. Overall study results and limits: Low clonality (median roughly 0.0095) suggested a mostly naive repertoire.

The assay was immunoSEQ multiplex PCR, and TCRdb's table has in-frame clones only and misses some. Here the sample spans roughly 14,000 clones, roughly 98% being singletons. As concerns this clone: Its antigen is unidentified.

The CDR3 is 16 residues long. CDR1 and CDR2 from the germline V gene are SEHNR and FQNEAQ (reference sequence). The germline V and J ends were trimmed by 5 bases and 1 base, with 17 bases remaining between them. This receptor was taken from a girl aged 2-10 years with cystic fibrosis. The chain carries TRBV7-9 and TRBJ1-2; D perhaps matches TRBD1 (5 bases). What was sequenced was blood. CDR3 protein: CASSPILGTVNYGYTF. The CDR3 DNA follows: TGTGCCAGCAGCCCGATTCTTGGGACGGTTAACTATGGCTACACCTTC.